Below, 21 T cell receptor beta chains from the same sample are listed, as sequenced in a study of blood T cell repertoires in COVID-19. Assay: immunoSEQ multiplex PCR; the TCRdb copy retains only in-frame clones and omits some. The sample has about 270,000 clones, around nine tenths seen once. Material: PBMCs or T cells enriched from blood (not recorded which). All receptors derive from a woman between 18 and 29 years old who had recovered from COVID-19.

The chain links TRBV2 to TRBJ2-1, with 7 bases fitting TRBD2. V trimming: 6 bases; J trimming: 1 base; junction bases outside the gene matches: 6. This CDR3 is built from 15 residues. The germline V gene encodes CDR1 SNHLY and CDR2 FYNNEI. The chain's CDR3 is CASSGTSVSYNEQFF. The CDR3 coding sequence is TGTGCCAGCAGCGGCACTAGCGTATCCTACAATGAGCAGTTCTTC.

This rearrangement joins TRBV3-1 (or the pseudogene TRBV3-2) to TRBJ2-1; 11 bases are a match to TRBD2. With 2 bases clipped from V and 3 bases from J, the junction kept 6 bases outside the gene matches. Per germline, CDR1 LGHDT and CDR2 YNNKEL (reference sequence). The CDR3 is made up of 17 amino acids. CDR3 nucleotides: TGTGCCAGCAGCCAAAGCCTAGCGGGGGGACTCTACAATGAGCAGTTCTTC. It specifies CASSQSLAGGLYNEQFF.

The chain joins TRBV4-1 to TRBJ2-1; 8 bases are shared with TRBD2. Germline V CDR1 and CDR2: MGHRA, YSYEKL. J lost 0 bases, V lost 0 bases, and 4 bases had no gene match. The CDR3 has 17 amino acids. In DNA, the CDR3 is TGCGCCAGCAGCCAAGAAAGCGGGGGCCTCTCCTACAATGAGCAGTTCTTC. Translating gives CASSQESGGLSYNEQFF.

The J gene is TRBJ2-7, the V gene TRBV28; 11 nucleotides line up with TRBD2. The CDR3 is 14 residues long. V lost 5 bases, J lost 5 bases, and 5 bases stayed unmatched. From germline, CDR1 is MDHEN and CDR2 SYDVKM. CDR3 sequence reads: CASSRTSGGHEQYF. The CDR3 nucleotides are TGTGCCAGCAGTCGTACTAGCGGGGGCCACGAGCAGTACTTC. Full variable domain (remainder filled in from reference TRBV28 and TRBJ2-7): DVKVTQSSRYLVKRTGEKVFLECVQDMDHENMFWYRQDPGLGLRLIYFSYDVKMKEKGDIPEGYSVSREKKERFSLILESASTNQTSMYLCASSRTSGGHEQYFGPGTRLTVT.

The CDR3 reads CASSQEMMRGGGTEAFF. The CDR3 DNA reads TGCGCCAGCAGCCAAGAAATGATGCGCGGCGGGGGCACTGAAGCTTTCTTT. The V and J genes are TRBV4-3 and TRBJ1-1; D possibly corresponds to TRBD1 (5 bases). This CDR3 is built from 17 residues. Looked up from germline, CDR1 is LGHNA and CDR2 is YSLEER. V lost 0 bases, J lost 4 bases, and 18 bases lay in between.

This clone was picked up a small number of times. J is TRBJ1-4 and V is TRBV5-4; weak D call: TRBD1 (6 bases). Trimming shortened V by 0 bases and J by 0 bases, and 15 bases separated the two germline ends. The CDR3 is 18 residues long. In germline, CDR1 is SGHNT, CDR2 YYREEE (reference sequence). The CDR3 is CASSLEGNRAPTNEKLFF. For the CDR3, the DNA is TGTGCCAGCAGCTTGGAGGGCAACAGGGCCCCAACTAATGAAAAACTGTTTTTT.

This CDR3 is CAWSARNTGNYGYTF. For the CDR3, the DNA is TGTGCCTGGAGTGCCAGAAATACAGGAAACTATGGCTACACCTTC. The chain joins TRBV30 to TRBJ1-2, with D possibly matching TRBD1 (5 bases). The V end was cut by 1 base, the J end by 2 bases, with 14 bases between. The CDR3 spans 15 residues. Germline V gene data show CDR1 as GTSNPN and CDR2 as SVGIG (reference sequence). Combining the CDR3 with reference TRBV30 and TRBJ1-2 gives the whole variable domain SQTIHQWPATLVQPVGSPLSLECTVEGTSNPNLYWYRQAAGRGLQLLFYSVGIGQISSEVPQNLSASRPQDRQFILSSKKLLLSDSGFYLCAWSARNTGNYGYTFGSGTRLTVV.

The chain carries TRBV7-2 and TRBJ1-6; 9 bases fit TRBD1. CDR3 length equals 16 residues. The germline V gene has CDR1 SGHTA and CDR2 FQGNSA. V gave up 4 bases and J gave up 7 bases; unmatched junction bases: 8. CDR3 DNA: TGTGCCAGCAGCTCATGGACAGGGGTTCGCAATTCACCCCTCCACTTT. Translated: CASSSWTGVRNSPLHF.

This clone was seen a single time. This chain links TRBV3-1 (or the pseudogene TRBV3-2) with TRBJ2-1; the match to TRBD2 covers 8 bases. Germline trimming cut 1 base from V and 2 bases from J; bases unmatched to any gene: 7. This CDR3 has 17 amino acids. Germline assignment: CDR1 LGHDT and CDR2 YNNKEL (reference sequence). CDR3 sequence: CASSQVRAGGAYNEQFF. For the CDR3, the DNA is TGTGCCAGCAGCCAAGTACGGGCGGGAGGCGCCTACAATGAGCAGTTCTTC.

The rearrangement joins TRBV7-9 to TRBJ1-1, with 8 bases matching TRBD1. J was trimmed by 1 base and V by 5 bases; bases with no gene match: 3. CDR1 is SEHNR, CDR2 FQNEAQ, per germline (reference sequence). The CDR3 is 14 residues long. CDR3 residues: CASSGGQGNTEAFF. The CDR3 bases are TGTGCCAGCAGCGGTGGACAGGGGAACACTGAAGCTTTCTTT.

This chain connects TRBV6-6 to TRBJ1-6; the match to TRBD1 covers 8 bases. V lost 5 bases and J lost 0; bases outside the gene matches: 9. The germline gives CDR1 MNHNY, CDR2 SVGAGI (reference sequence). The length of the CDR3 is 18 residues. The DNA of the CDR3 is TGTGCCAGCAGTCTTAGGACAGGGTTAAGCTCCTATAATTCACCCCTCCACTTT. Translating it yields CASSLRTGLSSYNSPLHF.

This clone has more than one count but fewer than ten. This chain connects TRBV10-3 to TRBJ2-1, with 11 bases fitting TRBD2. CDR1 ENHRY and CDR2 SYGVKD come from the germline V gene. The CDR3 extends over 17 amino acids. V gave up 4 bases and J gave up 5 bases; unmatched junction bases: 10. In nucleotides, the CDR3 is TGTGCCATCAGTGGTATTCTATCGGGACTAGCGGACAATGAGCAGTTCTTC. Its translation: CAISGILSGLADNEQFF.

The genes are TRBV10-2 and TRBJ2-7; no reliable D call. The CDR3 covers 9 residues. V was pared by 8 bases and J by 5 bases, with 4 bases between. CDR1 and CDR2 from the germline V gene are WSHSY and SAAADI. CDR3 DNA: TGCGCCAGCTTAAACGAGCAGTACTTC. This translates into CASLNEQYF.

This chain joins TRBV7-2 and TRBJ2-3, with TRBD2 identical over 8 bases. J was trimmed by 5 bases and V by 5 bases; bases with no gene match: 9. This CDR3 spans 15 amino acids. The germline CDR1 and CDR2 sequences are SGHTA and FQGNSA. CDR3 in amino acids: CASSDPGGAGDTQYF. CDR3 nucleotides: TGTGCCAGCAGCGACCCCGGGGGGGCCGGAGATACGCAGTATTTT.

This sequence joins TRBV28 and TRBJ2-7; 7 nucleotides align to TRBD1. The CDR3 has 16 residues. Germline lookup yields CDR1 MDHEN and CDR2 SYDVKM. V lost 6 bases and J lost 3; bases outside the gene matches: 14. The CDR3 DNA sequence: TGTGCCAGCAGCTATTTAACCCGACAGGGCAGCTACGAGCAGTACTTC. Translated: CASSYLTRQGSYEQYF.

V and J are TRBV19 and TRBJ2-3; TRBD1 agrees at 11 bases. The germline V gene encodes CDR1 LNHDA and CDR2 SQIVND (reference sequence). The CDR3 runs to 16 residues. J lost 4 bases, V lost 2 bases, and 5 bases had no gene match. The CDR3 sequence: CASSIITGQGADTQYF. The CDR3 DNA sequence: TGTGCCAGTAGTATAATTACGGGACAGGGGGCAGATACGCAGTATTTT.

V usage is TRBV2 and J usage is TRBJ2-1; D not resolved. The CDR3 has 8 amino acids. Trimming took off 9 bases at V and 15 bases at J, with 9 bases between the two ends. Germline loops: CDR1 SNHLY, CDR2 FYNNEI. The CDR3 DNA is TGTGCCAGTAGATCCGGGTTCTTC. It encodes CASRSGFF. Together with reference TRBV2 and TRBJ2-1, the CDR3 gives the full variable domain: EPEVTQTPSHQVTQMGQEVILRCVPISNHLYFYWYRQILGQKVEFLVSFYNNEISEKSEIFDDQFSVERPDGSNFTLKIRSTKLEDSAMYFCASRSGFFGPGTRLTVL.

This clone appeared once. The rearrangement joins TRBV9 to TRBJ1-1; D is perhaps TRBD1 (5 bases). There are 14 residues in the CDR3. The V end lost 0 bases, the J end lost 1 base, and 7 bases lay between the germline ends. The germline V gene has CDR1 SGDLS and CDR2 YYNGEE. CDR3 nucleotide sequence: TGTGCCAGCAGCGTAGAACAGGCGAACACTGAAGCTTTCTTT. It yields the protein CASSVEQANTEAFF.

The genes are TRBV15 and TRBJ2-7; 8 bases are a match to TRBD1. The J segment lost 2 bases and the V segment lost 5 bases, leaving 5 bases of the junction unmatched. The V gene's germline CDR1 is LNHNV and CDR2 YYDKDF (reference sequence). The CDR3 contains 14 residues. The CDR3 region is CATSRRTGTYEQYF. CDR3 DNA sequence: TGTGCCACCAGCCGCAGGACAGGGACCTACGAGCAGTACTTC.

This chain connects TRBV6-5 to TRBJ1-1; no reliable D call. The CDR3 runs 15 residues. V shed 5 bases and J shed 0 bases, with 13 bases lying between them. The germline V gene encodes CDR1 MNHEY and CDR2 SVGAGI. This CDR3 reads CASSTGARVNTEAFF. Here the CDR3 DNA reads TGTGCCAGCAGTACCGGAGCTAGAGTGAACACTGAAGCTTTCTTT.

This chain links TRBV7-2 with TRBJ2-7; 10 nucleotides match TRBD2. The CDR3 covers 15 residues. J lost 3 bases, V lost 5 bases, and 7 bases had no gene match. Germline V gives CDR1 SGHTA, CDR2 FQGNSA. CDR3 residues: CASSPPGTSVYEQYF. The CDR3 coding sequence is TGTGCCAGCAGCCCTCCCGGGACTAGCGTCTACGAGCAGTACTTC.